The present T cell receptor beta chain was sequenced within a study of vaccination effects on CD4 cells after COVID-19. As for the study in general: ViraFEST assay sequencing came after antigen-specific CD4+ T cells were expanded with viral peptide pools.

Libraries were prepared by immunoSEQ multiplex PCR; TCRdb keeps only in-frame clonotypes and omits some of them. This sample carries around 35,000 clones, approximately 71% of them seen once, and the ten largest clones take 4% to 5%. Subsequent to roughly 9 days of culture, CD4+ T cells were isolated. Nucleocapsid antibody tests were negative, and the vaccine recipients had no prior SARS-CoV-2 infection. For this clone: Its matching antigen is unknown.

The length of the CDR3 is 14 residues. Germline assignment: CDR1 KGHSH and CDR2 LQKENI. With 2 bases clipped from V and 4 bases from J, the junction kept 4 bases outside the gene matches. The source material was CD4+ T cells from PBMCs cultured without peptide, sampled before COVID-19 vaccination. The source of this sequence is a human donor who received a COVID-19 vaccine. The chain links TRBV18 to TRBJ1-1; 7 bases are shared with TRBD1. The CDR3 loop is CASSPNRDSTEAFF. The CDR3 DNA follows: TGTGCCAGCTCACCAAATCGGGACAGCACTGAAGCTTTCTTT.